These T cell receptor beta chains were read from a single sample in a study of OX40 agonist ivuxolimab in advanced cancers. Method: immunoSEQ multiplex PCR; TCRdb's copy keeps in-frame clones and lacks some. The data show some 96,000 clones, about 80% seen once. The material was CD4+ or CD8+ T cells sorted from blood, obtained in a trial of the OX40 agonist ivuxolimab. The receptors shown here come from an adult with an advanced solid tumor such as melanoma, head and neck, liver or kidney cancer. Each CDR3 is given with its conserved first and last residue. The D gene is left open where the match is weak. Clone size appears in some rows only: once, few, many, or a class for an expanded clone.

cdr3_nt: TGTGCCAGCAGTTACGGACAGGAATACAATGAGCAGTTCTTC
cdr3_aa: CASSYGQEYNEQFF
v_call: TRBV6-5
d_call: TRBD1
clone_size: .
j_call: TRBJ2-1
cdr3_length: 14

cdr3_nt: TGTGCCATCAGTGTACAGGGGGGCGGTCAGCCCCAGCATTTT
cdr3_aa: CAISVQGGGQPQHF
v_call: TRBV10-3
d_call: TRBD1
clone_size: .
j_call: TRBJ1-5
cdr3_length: 14

cdr3_nt: TGTGCCAGCTCACCATCCAATGAGCAGTTCTTC
cdr3_aa: CASSPSNEQFF
v_call: TRBV18
d_call: .
clone_size: .
j_call: TRBJ2-1
cdr3_length: 11

cdr3_nt: TGCAGCGCCCTATTAGGAGATACGCAGTATTTT
cdr3_aa: CSALLGDTQYF
v_call: TRBV29-1
d_call: .
clone_size: .
j_call: TRBJ2-3
cdr3_length: 11

cdr3_nt: TGTGCCAGCAGCTTCACGCAGGGTAGCGAGCAGTACTTC
cdr3_aa: CASSFTQGSEQYF
v_call: TRBV11-3
d_call: .
clone_size: .
j_call: TRBJ2-7
cdr3_length: 13

cdr3_nt: TGCGCCAGCAGCCAAGACGGGGGATTGGACACCGGGGAGCTGTTTTTT
cdr3_aa: CASSQDGGLDTGELFF
v_call: TRBV4-3
d_call: .
clone_size: .
j_call: TRBJ2-2
cdr3_length: 16

cdr3_nt: TGTGCCAGCAGCGTATCAGCAGATACGCAGTATTTT
cdr3_aa: CASSVSADTQYF
v_call: TRBV9
d_call: .
clone_size: .
j_call: TRBJ2-3
cdr3_length: 12

cdr3_nt: TGTGCCAGCTCACTGGACTTTGGGCCGAACACCGGGGAGCTGTTTTTT
cdr3_aa: CASSLDFGPNTGELFF
v_call: TRBV18
d_call: .
clone_size: .
j_call: TRBJ2-2
cdr3_length: 16

cdr3_nt: TGTGCCAGCAGCTACTACGGGCAGGACGACAATGAGCAGTTCTTC
cdr3_aa: CASSYYGQDDNEQFF
v_call: TRBV11-2
d_call: .
clone_size: .
j_call: TRBJ2-1
cdr3_length: 15

cdr3_nt: TGTGCCAGCAGTTACATGGAAGCAACTAATGAAAAACTGTTTTTT
cdr3_aa: CASSYMEATNEKLFF
v_call: TRBV6-5
d_call: .
clone_size: .
j_call: TRBJ1-4
cdr3_length: 15

cdr3_nt: TGTGCCAGCTCACCAAAGAGAACACCGGGCGGGGGACAAGAAAAACTGTTTTTT
cdr3_aa: CASSPKRTPGGGQEKLFF
v_call: TRBV18
d_call: .
clone_size: .
j_call: TRBJ1-4
cdr3_length: 18

cdr3_nt: TGTGCCAGCAGCGGACGGACAGGGAGCTCTGAAGCTTTCTTT
cdr3_aa: CASSGRTGSSEAFF
v_call: TRBV9
d_call: TRBD1
clone_size: .
j_call: TRBJ1-1
cdr3_length: 14

cdr3_nt: TGTGCCAGCACAAAGTCGGGACAGTCCTACGAGCAGTACTTC
cdr3_aa: CASTKSGQSYEQYF
v_call: TRBV6-6
d_call: TRBD1
clone_size: .
j_call: TRBJ2-7
cdr3_length: 14

cdr3_nt: TGTGCCAGCAGCTATTCCGGGCCGCAAAAGAGAATCTATGGCTACACCTTC
cdr3_aa: CASSYSGPQKRIYGYTF
v_call: TRBV7-2
d_call: .
clone_size: .
j_call: TRBJ1-2
cdr3_length: 17

cdr3_nt: TGTGCCAGCAGCCCCACCCGCAACACTGAAGCTTTCTTT
cdr3_aa: CASSPTRNTEAFF
v_call: TRBV6-5
d_call: .
clone_size: .
j_call: TRBJ1-1
cdr3_length: 13

cdr3_nt: TGTGCCAGCAGCTTACGGGGATACGAGCAGTACTTC
cdr3_aa: CASSLRGYEQYF
v_call: TRBV7-3
d_call: .
clone_size: .
j_call: TRBJ2-7
cdr3_length: 12

cdr3_nt: TGTGCCAGCAGCCAAGACCTAGGACAGACGAATACGCAGTATTTT
cdr3_aa: CASSQDLGQTNTQYF
v_call: TRBV4-2
d_call: .
clone_size: .
j_call: TRBJ2-3
cdr3_length: 15

cdr3_nt: TGTGCCAGCAGTTTTGGACCCGGGACACCCCCCTACGAGCAGTACTTC
cdr3_aa: CASSFGPGTPPYEQYF
v_call: TRBV28
d_call: .
clone_size: .
j_call: TRBJ2-7
cdr3_length: 16

cdr3_nt: TGTGCCAGCAGAAGGACAGGGGGCGAGCAGTACTTC
cdr3_aa: CASRRTGGEQYF
v_call: TRBV2
d_call: TRBD1
clone_size: few
j_call: TRBJ2-7
cdr3_length: 12

cdr3_nt: TGTGCCAGCAGTTATACTAGCGGGAAGGGTAGAAACATTCAGTACTTC
cdr3_aa: CASSYTSGKGRNIQYF
v_call: TRBV25-1
d_call: TRBD2
clone_size: once
j_call: TRBJ2-4
cdr3_length: 16

cdr3_nt: TGTGCCAGCAGCGTATCACTAGGCACAGATACGCAGTATTTT
cdr3_aa: CASSVSLGTDTQYF
v_call: TRBV9
d_call: .
clone_size: .
j_call: TRBJ2-3
cdr3_length: 14

cdr3_nt: TGTGCCAGCAGTTCGCCGACAGGGGGCGCTTATGGCTACACCTTC
cdr3_aa: CASSSPTGGAYGYTF
v_call: TRBV28
d_call: TRBD1
clone_size: .
j_call: TRBJ1-2
cdr3_length: 15

cdr3_nt: TGTGCCAGCATCGGGGGGGCGGATGGCTACACCTTC
cdr3_aa: CASIGGADGYTF
v_call: TRBV28
d_call: .
clone_size: .
j_call: TRBJ1-2
cdr3_length: 12

cdr3_nt: TGTGCCAGCAGCTCTCCGGGGACGATTAATGAAAAACTGTTTTTT
cdr3_aa: CASSSPGTINEKLFF
v_call: TRBV7-8
d_call: .
clone_size: few
j_call: TRBJ1-4
cdr3_length: 15

cdr3_nt: TGTGCCAGCAGCCGGGACAGGGGAATTAACTATGGCTACACCTTC
cdr3_aa: CASSRDRGINYGYTF
v_call: TRBV5-4
d_call: TRBD1
clone_size: .
j_call: TRBJ1-2
cdr3_length: 15

cdr3_nt: TGTGCCAGCAGCTTGTGGGGGACAGGGGGCGAGCAGTACTTC
cdr3_aa: CASSLWGTGGEQYF
v_call: TRBV7-9
d_call: TRBD1
clone_size: .
j_call: TRBJ2-7
cdr3_length: 14

cdr3_nt: TGTGCCAGTAGTACAACCATCGGATCTGGAAACACCATATATTTT
cdr3_aa: CASSTTIGSGNTIYF
v_call: TRBV19
d_call: .
clone_size: .
j_call: TRBJ1-3
cdr3_length: 15

cdr3_nt: TGTGCCAGCAGCTTCCTCTACGAGCAGTACTTC
cdr3_aa: CASSFLYEQYF
v_call: TRBV7-2
d_call: .
clone_size: .
j_call: TRBJ2-7
cdr3_length: 11

cdr3_nt: TGTGCCAGCAGTGACAGGGGCATACAGCCCCAGCATTTT
cdr3_aa: CASSDRGIQPQHF
v_call: TRBV2
d_call: .
clone_size: .
j_call: TRBJ1-5
cdr3_length: 13

cdr3_nt: TGTGCCAGCAGCTTAGCGCGGGGAGGGGCCGGGGAGACCCAGTACTTC
cdr3_aa: CASSLARGGAGETQYF
v_call: TRBV7-6
d_call: TRBD2
clone_size: .
j_call: TRBJ2-5
cdr3_length: 16

cdr3_nt: TGTGCCATCAGTGAGCCGACTAGCGGGAGGGCCGATGAGCAGTTCTTC
cdr3_aa: CAISEPTSGRADEQFF
v_call: TRBV10-3
d_call: TRBD2
clone_size: .
j_call: TRBJ2-1
cdr3_length: 16

cdr3_nt: TGCAGCGTTGTGTCTTCACCCAACTACGAGCAGTACTTC
cdr3_aa: CSVVSSPNYEQYF
v_call: TRBV29-1
d_call: .
clone_size: .
j_call: TRBJ2-7
cdr3_length: 13

cdr3_nt: TGTGCCAGCAGCTCGCGGGTACTGAACACTGAAGCTTTCTTT
cdr3_aa: CASSSRVLNTEAFF
v_call: TRBV7-2
d_call: .
clone_size: .
j_call: TRBJ1-1
cdr3_length: 14

cdr3_nt: TGTGCCAGCAGTCGAACAGGGTCCCGCTGGACCCAGTACTTC
cdr3_aa: CASSRTGSRWTQYF
v_call: TRBV27
d_call: .
clone_size: .
j_call: TRBJ2-5
cdr3_length: 14

cdr3_nt: TGTGCCAGCAGTCATGAGGGGCAGGGGGGAGAAAAACTGTTTTTT
cdr3_aa: CASSHEGQGGEKLFF
v_call: TRBV4-2
d_call: TRBD1
clone_size: .
j_call: TRBJ1-4
cdr3_length: 15

cdr3_nt: TGCGCCAGCAGCCAAGCTCCCTCGGGGGCCAATGAGCAGTTCTTC
cdr3_aa: CASSQAPSGANEQFF
v_call: TRBV4-3
d_call: .
clone_size: .
j_call: TRBJ2-1
cdr3_length: 15

cdr3_nt: TGCGCCAGCAGCTCAGGAGTGGGTGACTATGGCTACACCTTC
cdr3_aa: CASSSGVGDYGYTF
v_call: TRBV5-1
d_call: .
clone_size: .
j_call: TRBJ1-2
cdr3_length: 14

cdr3_nt: TGTGCCAGCAGCTTGGAAGTCCCCCCAGCTTTCTTT
cdr3_aa: CASSLEVPPAFF
v_call: TRBV5-5
d_call: .
clone_size: .
j_call: TRBJ1-1
cdr3_length: 12

cdr3_nt: TGCGCCAGCAGCCCGCGGGGGCAGGGCTACGAGCAGTACTTC
cdr3_aa: CASSPRGQGYEQYF
v_call: TRBV5-1
d_call: .
clone_size: .
j_call: TRBJ2-7
cdr3_length: 14

cdr3_nt: TGTGCCAGCGGCCGGGGAGAGACCCAGTACTTC
cdr3_aa: CASGRGETQYF
v_call: TRBV5-4
d_call: .
clone_size: .
j_call: TRBJ2-5
cdr3_length: 11

cdr3_nt: TGTGCCAGCAGCTTAGTTTTGGGACAGGGGGTAGCCAAAAACATTCAGTACTTC
cdr3_aa: CASSLVLGQGVAKNIQYF
v_call: TRBV7-9
d_call: TRBD1
clone_size: .
j_call: TRBJ2-4
cdr3_length: 18

cdr3_nt: TGTGCCAGCAGCTTGGCCCCTCGACAGATTTACACTGAAGCTTTCTTT
cdr3_aa: CASSLAPRQIYTEAFF
v_call: TRBV5-6
d_call: .
clone_size: .
j_call: TRBJ1-1
cdr3_length: 16

cdr3_nt: TGCAGCGTTGGTCAAGTTGTGGGGAGGGGCGGGGAGCTGTTTTTT
cdr3_aa: CSVGQVVGRGGELFF
v_call: TRBV29-1
d_call: TRBD2
clone_size: .
j_call: TRBJ2-2
cdr3_length: 15

cdr3_nt: TGCGCCAGCAGCTTTGGGACAGGCAATCAGCCCCAGCATTTT
cdr3_aa: CASSFGTGNQPQHF
v_call: TRBV4-1
d_call: TRBD1
clone_size: .
j_call: TRBJ1-5
cdr3_length: 14

cdr3_nt: TGTGCCAGCAGCCCATTAAGCGGGAGCACAGATACGCAGTATTTT
cdr3_aa: CASSPLSGSTDTQYF
v_call: TRBV5-8
d_call: .
clone_size: .
j_call: TRBJ2-3
cdr3_length: 15

cdr3_nt: TGTGCCAGCAGCTTAGCTCTAGCGGGAGGGCCAAATACGCAGTATTTT
cdr3_aa: CASSLALAGGPNTQYF
v_call: TRBV7-2
d_call: TRBD2
clone_size: .
j_call: TRBJ2-3
cdr3_length: 16

cdr3_nt: TGTGCCAGCAGCCGACAGGCTTCCTCTGGAAACACCATATATTTT
cdr3_aa: CASSRQASSGNTIYF
v_call: TRBV9
d_call: .
clone_size: once
j_call: TRBJ1-3
cdr3_length: 15

cdr3_nt: TGTGCCAGCAGCTTATTGCGGGGAAACACCATATATTTT
cdr3_aa: CASSLLRGNTIYF
v_call: TRBV7-3
d_call: .
clone_size: .
j_call: TRBJ1-3
cdr3_length: 13

cdr3_nt: TGCAGTGCTAGCTCGGCCGCCGAGCAGTACTTC
cdr3_aa: CSASSAAEQYF
v_call: TRBV20-1
d_call: .
clone_size: .
j_call: TRBJ2-7
cdr3_length: 11

cdr3_nt: TGTGCCAGCAGTTACACGGAGGGACAGCAGCATTTT
cdr3_aa: CASSYTEGQQHF
v_call: TRBV6-6
d_call: TRBD1
clone_size: few
j_call: TRBJ1-5
cdr3_length: 12

cdr3_nt: TGTGCCAGCAGCTTGGGGGACAGGGTGAACTCACCCCTCCACTTT
cdr3_aa: CASSLGDRVNSPLHF
v_call: TRBV5-6
d_call: TRBD1
clone_size: .
j_call: TRBJ1-6
cdr3_length: 15

cdr3_nt: TGTGCCACCAGCGGTAGACAGGACAGACCGGCCGGGGCCAACGTCCTGACTTTC
cdr3_aa: CATSGRQDRPAGANVLTF
v_call: TRBV15
d_call: .
clone_size: .
j_call: TRBJ2-6
cdr3_length: 18

cdr3_nt: TGTGCCTGGAGTGTAACGACAGGGGGTAGTGAAAAACTGTTTTTT
cdr3_aa: CAWSVTTGGSEKLFF
v_call: TRBV30
d_call: TRBD1
clone_size: .
j_call: TRBJ1-4
cdr3_length: 15

cdr3_nt: TGTGCCAGCAGCCCTGGACAAGGGGGCACTGAAGCTTTCTTT
cdr3_aa: CASSPGQGGTEAFF
v_call: TRBV5-5
d_call: .
clone_size: once
j_call: TRBJ1-1
cdr3_length: 14

cdr3_nt: TGTGCCAGCAGTACTCAGGGACTCATGAACACTGAAGCTTTCTTT
cdr3_aa: CASSTQGLMNTEAFF
v_call: TRBV9
d_call: .
clone_size: few
j_call: TRBJ1-1
cdr3_length: 15

cdr3_nt: TGTGCCAGCAGCTGGGGACCTAGCGGCGGAGCCTACGAGCAGTACTTC
cdr3_aa: CASSWGPSGGAYEQYF
v_call: TRBV5-5
d_call: TRBD2
clone_size: .
j_call: TRBJ2-7
cdr3_length: 16

cdr3_nt: TGTGCCAGCAGCGGGGGTATTGTCTTGAGAAATTCACCCCTCCACTTT
cdr3_aa: CASSGGIVLRNSPLHF
v_call: TRBV5-8
d_call: .
clone_size: .
j_call: TRBJ1-6
cdr3_length: 16

cdr3_nt: TGTGCCAGCAGCTCCCAGACTTACACAGATACGCAGTATTTT
cdr3_aa: CASSSQTYTDTQYF
v_call: TRBV7-2
d_call: .
clone_size: .
j_call: TRBJ2-3
cdr3_length: 14

cdr3_nt: TGTGCCAGCAGTTACTCTCTGGGCGAGCAGTACTTC
cdr3_aa: CASSYSLGEQYF
v_call: TRBV6-5
d_call: .
clone_size: many
j_call: TRBJ2-7
cdr3_length: 12